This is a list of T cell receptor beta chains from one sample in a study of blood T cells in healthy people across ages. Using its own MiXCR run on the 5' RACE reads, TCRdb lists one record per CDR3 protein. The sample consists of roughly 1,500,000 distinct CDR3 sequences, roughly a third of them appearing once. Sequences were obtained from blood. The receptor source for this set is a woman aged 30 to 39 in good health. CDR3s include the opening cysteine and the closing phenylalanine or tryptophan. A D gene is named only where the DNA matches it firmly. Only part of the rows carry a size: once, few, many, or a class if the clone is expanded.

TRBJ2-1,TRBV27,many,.,TGTGCCAGCAGTTCCCAAGCCTCTTTCAGGGAGCAGTTCTTC,CASSSQASFREQFF
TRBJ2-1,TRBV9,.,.,TGTGCCAGCAGCGGGGGGCTAGCGTTTTACAATGAGCAGTTCTTC,CASSGGLAFYNEQFF
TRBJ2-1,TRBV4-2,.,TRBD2,TGTGCCAGCAGCCAAGAGGCGAGCGGGGGCCACGAGCAGTTCTTC,CASSQEASGGHEQFF
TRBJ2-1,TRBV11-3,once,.,TGTGCCAGCAGCTTAGATCCGGCGGGACCCTACAATGAGCAGTTCTTC,CASSLDPAGPYNEQFF
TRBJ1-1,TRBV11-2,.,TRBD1,TGTGCCAGCAGCTCCCGACAGGGGAGTAACACTGAAGCTTTCTTT,CASSSRQGSNTEAFF
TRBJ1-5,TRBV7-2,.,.,TGTGCCAGCAGCTCGAGGGCGGATCAGCCCCAGCATTTT,CASSSRADQPQHF
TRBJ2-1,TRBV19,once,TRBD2,TGTGCCAGTACGCCCCTAGCGGAAGGGTCCTACAATGAGCAGTTCTTC,CASTPLAEGSYNEQFF
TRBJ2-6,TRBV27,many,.,TGTGCCAGCAGTTTACGGGACGGGCTACTGGGGGCCAACGTCCTGACTTTC,CASSLRDGLLGANVLTF
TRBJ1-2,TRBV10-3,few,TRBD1,TGTGCCATCAGGGAAGACAGGGCTAACTATGGCTACACCTTC,CAIREDRANYGYTF
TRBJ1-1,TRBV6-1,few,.,TGTGCCAGCACGGGTGGGTCGACTGAAGCTTTCTTT,CASTGGSTEAFF
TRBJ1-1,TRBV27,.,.,TGTGCCAGCAGTTTACTGGCGAGGAACACTGAAGCTTTCTTT,CASSLLARNTEAFF
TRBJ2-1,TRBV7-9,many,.,TGTGCCAGCAGCTTATCGGGACTTACTATCTACAATGAGCAGTTCTTC,CASSLSGLTIYNEQFF
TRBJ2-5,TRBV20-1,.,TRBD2,TGCAGTGCTACTAAGCCGACTAGCGGGGGAGGAGAGACCCAGTACTTC,CSATKPTSGGGETQYF
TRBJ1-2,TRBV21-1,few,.,TGTGCCAGCCGTTACGGGCGCGGCTATGGCTACACCTTC,CASRYGRGYGYTF
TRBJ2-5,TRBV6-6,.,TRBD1,TGTGCCGGCAGTTCCCCCGCGGACAGGGGGCAAGAGACCCAGTACTTC,CAGSSPADRGQETQYF
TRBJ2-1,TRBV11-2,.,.,TGTGCCAGCAGCTCCAGGACTGAACACAATGAGCAGTTCTTC,CASSSRTEHNEQFF
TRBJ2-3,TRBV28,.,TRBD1,TGTGCCAGCAGCCTGAGGGACAGGGGGTTGGTAGCAGATACGCAGTATTTT,CASSLRDRGLVADTQYF
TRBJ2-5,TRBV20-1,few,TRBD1,TGCAGTGCTAGAGCTGGACAGGGGAAGACCCAGTACTTC,CSARAGQGKTQYF
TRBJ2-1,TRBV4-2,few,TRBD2,TGTGCCAGCAGCCAAGGATCTAGCGGGCCCTACAATGAGCAGTTCTTC,CASSQGSSGPYNEQFF
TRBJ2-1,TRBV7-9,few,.,TGTGCCAGCAGCAACCGGGACTTATTGGACAATGAGCAGTTCTTC,CASSNRDLLDNEQFF
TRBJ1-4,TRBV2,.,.,TGTGCCAGCATCGTGGACAGACTTAATGAAAAACTGTTTTTT,CASIVDRLNEKLFF
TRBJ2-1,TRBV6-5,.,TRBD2,TGTGCCAGCAGTTACACCGGGGGGGCGGTCAATGAGCAGTTCTTC,CASSYTGGAVNEQFF
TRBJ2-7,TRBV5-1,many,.,TGTGCCAGCAGCTTCACAGGTTACGAGCAGTACTTC,CASSFTGYEQYF
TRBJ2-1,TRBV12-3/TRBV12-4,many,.,TGTGCCAGCAGTTGGACGGGTTCCTACAATGAGCAGTTCTTC,CASSWTGSYNEQFF
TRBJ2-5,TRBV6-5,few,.,TGTGCCAGCAGGAACCAAAAAGAGACCCAGTACTTC,CASRNQKETQYF
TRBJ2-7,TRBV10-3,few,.,TGTGCCATCAGTGAGTCGAAACCAGGCCACGAGCAGTACTTC,CAISESKPGHEQYF
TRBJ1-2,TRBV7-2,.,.,TGTGCCAGCAGCTTAGCAGACGCCCAGTCCTATGGCTACACCTTC,CASSLADAQSYGYTF
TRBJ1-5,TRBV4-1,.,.,TGCGCCAGCAGCCCACAGGAAGTTAATCAGCCCCAGCATTTT,CASSPQEVNQPQHF
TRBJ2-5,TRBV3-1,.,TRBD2,TGTGCCAGCAACCCCGTAGCGGGACTCCCCGAGGCCCAGTACTTC,CASNPVAGLPEAQYF
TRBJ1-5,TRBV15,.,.,TGTGCCACCAGCCGGGCAGGGGGCAATCAGCCCCAGCATTTT,CATSRAGGNQPQHF
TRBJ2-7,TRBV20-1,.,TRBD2,TGCAGTGCTCCTCTGAGGCCAGCGGGAGTGTTTACCTACGAGCAGTACTTC,CSAPLRPAGVFTYEQYF
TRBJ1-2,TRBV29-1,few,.,TGCAGCGTTACGGGAGGAGGGCACTATGGCTACACCTTC,CSVTGGGHYGYTF
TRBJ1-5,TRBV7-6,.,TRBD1,TGTGCCAGCAGCGCGTATCAGGGGGCGGGTCAGCCCCAGCATTTT,CASSAYQGAGQPQHF
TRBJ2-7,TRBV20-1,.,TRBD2,TGCAGTGCTGTGGCGGGGGGGCTCCTAAGCTCCTACGAGCAGTACTTC,CSAVAGGLLSSYEQYF
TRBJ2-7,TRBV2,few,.,TGTGCCAGCAGCAGCCAACGACAGGTCGAGCAGTACTTC,CASSSQRQVEQYF
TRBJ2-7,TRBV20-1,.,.,.,CSARLVGVGSYF
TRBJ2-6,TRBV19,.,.,TGTGCCCGTAGGTGGGGGCCAGGGGCCAACGTCCTGACTTTC,CARRWGPGANVLTF
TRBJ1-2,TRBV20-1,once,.,TGCAGTGCTAGAGATTCGGGGGAAGGCTATGGCTACACCTTC,CSARDSGEGYGYTF
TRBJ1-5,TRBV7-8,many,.,TGTGCCAGCAGCTTAGTACCGGACAGTTATCAGCCCCAGCATTTT,CASSLVPDSYQPQHF
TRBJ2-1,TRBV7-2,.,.,TGTGCCAGCAGCTTAAGGAGGTACAATGAGCAGTTCTTC,CASSLRRYNEQFF
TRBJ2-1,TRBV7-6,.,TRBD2,TGTGCCAGCAGGCCGGCGAGCGGGGCTGGCAATGAGCGGTTCTTC,CASRPASGAGNERFF
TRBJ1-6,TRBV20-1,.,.,TGCAGTGCTAGAGTATTGGGGCAGGATCCTTATAATTCACCCCTCCACTTT,CSARVLGQDPYNSPLHF
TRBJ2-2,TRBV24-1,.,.,TGTGCCACCAGTGATCCTAACATCTCCGGGGAGCTGTTTTTT,CATSDPNISGELFF
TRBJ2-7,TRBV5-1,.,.,TGCGCCAGCAGCCCCGCCGGAGAAATAGGGCGTTCAGGCGAGCAGTACTTC,CASSPAGEIGRSGEQYF
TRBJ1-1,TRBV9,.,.,TGTGCCAGCAGCACGATGTCTGGGGATGGAGCTTTCTTT,CASSTMSGDGAFF
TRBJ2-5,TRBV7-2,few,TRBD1,TGTGCCAGCAGCTTAGTAGGGACAGGGTCCGAGACCCAGTACTTC,CASSLVGTGSETQYF
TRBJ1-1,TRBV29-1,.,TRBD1,TGCAGCGCGGGCGGACAGGGGCGAGCTTTCTTT,CSAGGQGRAFF
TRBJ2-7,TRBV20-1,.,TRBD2,TGCAGTGCTAGCAGGGCTAGCGGGAACAAGGCGTACGAGCAGTACTTC,CSASRASGNKAYEQYF
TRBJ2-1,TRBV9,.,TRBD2,TGTGCCAGCAGCGCCCGCCTTGTAGCTAGCGGGGCGAGCTCCTACAATGAGCAGTTCTTC,CASSARLVASGASSYNEQFF
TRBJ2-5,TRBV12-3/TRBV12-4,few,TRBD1,TGTGCCAGCCGAGACAGGGGGAAGACCCAGTACTTC,CASRDRGKTQYF
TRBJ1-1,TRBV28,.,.,TGTGCCAGCTACAGGAGGTTGAACACTGAAGCTTTCTTT,CASYRRLNTEAFF
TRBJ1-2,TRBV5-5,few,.,TGTGCCAGCAGCTTGGCCCTAGTGTTAGCTAACTATGGCTACACCTTC,CASSLALVLANYGYTF
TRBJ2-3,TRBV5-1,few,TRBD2,TGCGCCAGCAGCTTGTTTCGGGGGGGCACGACAGATACGCAGTATTTT,CASSLFRGGTTDTQYF
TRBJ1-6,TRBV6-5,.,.,TGTGCCAGCAGTAAAGCGAAGTCACCCCTCCACTTT,CASSKAKSPLHF